This T cell receptor beta chain was observed in a study of shared clonotypes between healthy human individuals. Study observations and caveats: Limitation of the genetic and exposure-history diversity represented came from the few donors.

Concerning this clone itself: Its antigen is not identified.

The CDR3 sequence is 16 residues long. Germline values: CDR1 SGHAT, CDR2 FQNNGV. The ends lost 7 bases at V and 1 base at J; junction bases unmatched: 8. Assay: immunoSEQ multiplex PCR; the TCRdb copy retains only in-frame clones and omits some. The table records more than 2,000,000 clones, more than 80% of them present only once. The study enrolled healthy HIV-negative adults without recent acute infections or vaccinations as donors. This receptor was identified in a man younger than 35 in good health. Some clones in this sample may be carry-over from other donors' samples. The chain combines TRBV11-2 with TRBJ2-2; 8 bases line up with TRBD2. The specimen sequenced was naive CD4+ T cells from PBMCs. Specified subset: CD45RA+ positively selected. CDR3 bases: TGTGCCAGCAACGAACGAGCGGGGGAGAACACCGGGGAGCTGTTTTTT. As protein: CASNERAGENTGELFF.